This TCR beta chain emerged from a study of T cell repertoires in cytomegalovirus infection. Study-level information: Public TCR beta signature analysis indicated the presence of both CMV infection and matching HLA type.

This CDR3 is built from 14 residues. Trimming took off 5 bases at V and 2 bases at J, with 12 bases between the two ends. Germline-derived CDR1 and CDR2 are MNHEY and SMNVEV (reference sequence). This clonotype was seen a few times. Via MiXCR, TCRdb re-called the reads, giving one row per CDR3 protein. The sample includes about 440,000 distinct CDR3 sequences, roughly 30% of them seen just once. This clonotype originated in a human donor in good health (CMV status not recorded). Some clones in this sample may be carry-over from other donors' samples. Input material: PBMCs. The V call is TRBV27, the J call TRBJ2-5; D is perhaps TRBD2 (5 bases). This CDR3 reads CASSPLTTQETQYF. CDR3 nucleotide sequence: TGTGCCAGCAGTCCCCTGACTACTCAAGAGACCCAGTACTTC.